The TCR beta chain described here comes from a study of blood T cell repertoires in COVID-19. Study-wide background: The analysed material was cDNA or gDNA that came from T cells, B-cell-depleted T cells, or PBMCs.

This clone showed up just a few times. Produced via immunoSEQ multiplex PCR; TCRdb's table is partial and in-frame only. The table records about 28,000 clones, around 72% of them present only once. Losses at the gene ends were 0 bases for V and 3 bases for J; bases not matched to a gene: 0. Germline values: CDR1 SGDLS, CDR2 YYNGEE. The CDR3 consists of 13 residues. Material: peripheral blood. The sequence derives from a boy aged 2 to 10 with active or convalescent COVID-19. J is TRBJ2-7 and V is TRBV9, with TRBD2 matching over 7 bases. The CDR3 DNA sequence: TGTGCCAGCAGCGTAGGGACTAGCTACGAGCAGTACTTC. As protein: CASSVGTSYEQYF.